These T cell receptor beta chains were read from a single sample in a study of Ad26.COV2.S vaccination and SARS-CoV-2 variants. The method was immunoSEQ multiplex PCR; TCRdb's version includes in-frame clones alone and lacks a portion of them. Here the sample spans hundreds of thousands of clones, 89% being singletons. The sequencing here drew on peripheral blood, taken in a trial of Ad26.COV2.S vaccine versus placebo. Receptors originate from a person aged 18 to 59 who received the Ad26.COV2.S COVID-19 vaccine or a placebo. Each CDR3 is given with its conserved first and last residue. Each record gives: CDR3 protein, CDR3 DNA, CDR3 length, V gene, J gene, D gene, clone size. A D gene is named only where the DNA matches it firmly. Size values are once, few and many counts, or a class for expanded clones, and some rows have none.

CASSHIAGTGSGYTF	TGTGCCAGCAGCCACATCGCCGGGACAGGGAGTGGCTACACCTTC	15	TRBV3-1/TRBV3-2	TRBJ1-2	TRBD1	-
CSVVTSGSTQQYF	TGCAGCGTTGTAACTAGCGGGAGTACCCAGCAGTACTTC	13	TRBV29-1	TRBJ2-7	TRBD2	-
CASSVGVPNTEAFF	TGTGCCAGCAGCGTAGGAGTCCCCAACACTGAAGCTTTCTTT	14	TRBV9	TRBJ1-1	-	-
CASRLPSGNTIYF	TGCGCCAGCAGGTTACCCTCTGGAAACACCATATATTTT	13	TRBV5-1	TRBJ1-3	-	-
CAWAGLMNTEAFF	TGTGCCTGGGCAGGACTCATGAACACTGAAGCTTTCTTT	13	TRBV30	TRBJ1-1	-	-
CASSIGLARGTDTQYF	TGTGCCAGTAGTATCGGCCTAGCGAGGGGCACAGATACGCAGTATTTT	16	TRBV19	TRBJ2-3	-	-
CASSYSGGPSYNEQFF	TGTGCCAGCAGCTATTCGGGGGGGCCTTCCTACAATGAGCAGTTCTTC	16	TRBV7-2	TRBJ2-1	TRBD2	-
CASSSRQGTDTQYF	TGTGCCAGCAGCTCCCGACAGGGCACAGATACGCAGTATTTT	14	TRBV7-9	TRBJ2-3	-	-
CASSPLGRSDADTQYF	TGTGCCAGCAGTCCCCTAGGGAGGAGCGACGCAGATACGCAGTATTTT	16	TRBV6-6	TRBJ2-3	-	-
CASSWQENTEAFF	TGTGCCAGCAGTTGGCAGGAGAACACTGAAGCTTTCTTT	13	TRBV25-1	TRBJ1-1	-	-
CASSLVQSTYEQYF	TGTGCCAGCAGCTTAGTACAGAGTACCTACGAGCAGTACTTC	14	TRBV7-2	TRBJ2-7	-	-
CASSLAGGLGNTIYF	TGTGCCAGCAGCTTAGCCGGGGGCCTTGGAAACACCATATATTTT	15	TRBV7-2	TRBJ1-3	-	-
CASSSGDLNEQYF	TGTGCCAGCAGCTCAGGGGACTTAAACGAGCAGTACTTC	13	TRBV7-2	TRBJ2-7	-	-
CASSLNGGPQPQHF	TGCGCCAGCAGCTTGAACGGGGGGCCCCAGCCCCAGCATTTT	14	TRBV5-1	TRBJ1-5	-	-
CAWRTSGTGELFF	TGTGCCTGGAGGACTAGCGGGACCGGGGAGCTGTTTTTT	13	TRBV30	TRBJ2-2	TRBD2	few
CASSPRTSGGRNEQFF	TGTGCCAGCAGCCCTCGGACTAGCGGGGGGCGAAATGAGCAGTTCTTC	16	TRBV3-1/TRBV3-2	TRBJ2-1	TRBD2	-
CASSLRQDASGANVLTF	TGTGCCAGCAGCTTGCGGCAGGACGCCTCTGGGGCCAACGTCCTGACTTTC	17	TRBV5-5	TRBJ2-6	-	once
CASSIDRRQGYEKLFF	TGTGCCAGTAGTATAGATCGTCGGCAGGGTTACGAAAAACTGTTTTTT	16	TRBV19	TRBJ1-4	-	-
CASSRRTDSTEAFF	TGTGCCAGTAGCCGTCGGACAGACTCCACTGAAGCTTTCTTT	14	TRBV19	TRBJ1-1	-	-
CATKGTGENQPQHF	TGTGCCACCAAAGGCACAGGGGAAAATCAGCCCCAGCATTTT	14	TRBV24-1	TRBJ1-5	TRBD1	once
CASGATSGGAVYNEQFF	TGTGCTAGTGGGGCGACTAGCGGGGGGGCGGTGTACAATGAGCAGTTCTTC	17	TRBV12-5	TRBJ2-1	TRBD2	-
CASSLNRDRYYYEQYF	TGTGCCAGCAGCTTGAACCGGGACAGGTATTACTACGAGCAGTACTTC	16	TRBV5-6	TRBJ2-7	TRBD1	few
CASSRTGVNTGELFF	TGTGCCAGTAGCCGGACAGGGGTGAACACCGGGGAGCTGTTTTTT	15	TRBV19	TRBJ2-2	TRBD1	-
CASMRGNTGELFF	TGCGCCAGCATGCGCGGAAACACCGGGGAGCTGTTTTTT	13	TRBV10-1	TRBJ2-2	-	-
CASSTQGHTEAFF	TGTGCCAGTAGTACACAGGGCCACACTGAAGCTTTCTTT	13	TRBV19	TRBJ1-1	-	-
CASSLEGGNYPNEQFF	TGTGCCAGCAGCTTAGAGGGGGGAAATTACCCGAATGAGCAGTTCTTC	16	TRBV11-2	TRBJ2-1	-	-
CASSREMNTEAFF	TGTGCCAGCAGTAGGGAAATGAACACTGAAGCTTTCTTT	13	TRBV2	TRBJ1-1	-	-
CASSLGVLGLNQPQHF	TGTGCCAGCAGCTTAGGGGTCTTGGGTCTCAATCAGCCCCAGCATTTT	16	TRBV7-2	TRBJ1-5	-	-
CASSEAPLIAGGNEQFF	TGTGCCAGCAGTGAAGCGCCGCTAATAGCGGGGGGTAATGAGCAGTTCTTC	17	TRBV2	TRBJ2-1	TRBD2	-
CASGVSGGAQDTQYF	TGTGCTAGTGGGGTTAGCGGGGGGGCACAGGATACGCAGTATTTT	15	TRBV12-5	TRBJ2-3	TRBD2	-
CASSEYPFDKSTDTQYF	TGTGCCAGCAGTGAATATCCCTTCGACAAAAGCACAGATACGCAGTATTTT	17	TRBV6-1	TRBJ2-3	-	-
CASSSAGSDTQYF	TGTGCCAGCAGCTCAGCTGGGTCAGATACGCAGTATTTT	13	TRBV5-4	TRBJ2-3	-	-
CASSSLGNVDEQFF	TGTGCCAGCAGTTCCCTAGGGAACGTGGATGAGCAGTTCTTC	14	TRBV6-6	TRBJ2-1	-	-